The present T cell receptor beta chain was sequenced within a study of T cells in women clearing cervical HPV infection. The CDR3 loop spans 14 amino acids. Germline V gene data show CDR1 as MRHNA and CDR2 as SNTAGT. V lost 6 bases to trimming and J lost 1 base, with 9 bases between them. Points on this clone: The read ends 3 residues before the CDR3 terminus; that terminus is restored from the germline J gene.

The method was immunoSEQ multiplex PCR; TCRdb's version includes in-frame clones alone and lacks a portion of them. This sample carries 30,000 or so clones, with about 4% going to the ten biggest clones. V gene TRBV6-4 combines with J gene TRBJ2-2; D perhaps matches TRBD2 (6 bases). Sequencing was performed on blood buffy coat. This receptor was taken from a woman aged 18-69 years with a cervical HPV16 infection that either progressed to CIN3+ or cleared (not recorded which). The part of the CDR3 DNA that was read is TGTGCCAGCAGCATAGCGGTGAACACCGGGGAG. It codes for CASSIAVNTGE. The complete CDR3 protein is CASSIAVNTGELFF.